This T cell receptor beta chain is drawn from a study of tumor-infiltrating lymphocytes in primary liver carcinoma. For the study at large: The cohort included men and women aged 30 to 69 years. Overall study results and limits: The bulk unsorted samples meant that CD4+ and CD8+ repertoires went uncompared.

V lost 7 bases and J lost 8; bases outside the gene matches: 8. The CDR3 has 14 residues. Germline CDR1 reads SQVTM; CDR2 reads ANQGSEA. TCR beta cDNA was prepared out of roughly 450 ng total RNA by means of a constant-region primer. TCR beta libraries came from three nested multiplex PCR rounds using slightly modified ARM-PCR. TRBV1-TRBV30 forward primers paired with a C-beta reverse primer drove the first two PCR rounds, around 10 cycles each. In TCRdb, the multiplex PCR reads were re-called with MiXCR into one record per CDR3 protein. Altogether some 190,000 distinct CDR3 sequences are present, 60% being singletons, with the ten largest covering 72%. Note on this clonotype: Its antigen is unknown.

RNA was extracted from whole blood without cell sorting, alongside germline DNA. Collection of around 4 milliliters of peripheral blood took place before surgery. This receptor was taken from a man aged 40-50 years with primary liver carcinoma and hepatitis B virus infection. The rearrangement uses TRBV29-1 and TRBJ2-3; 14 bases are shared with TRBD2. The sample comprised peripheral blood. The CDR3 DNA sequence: TGCAGCGCCCGACTAGCGGGAGGGAGAGGTACGCAGTATTTT. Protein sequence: CSARLAGGRGTQYF.